This record covers a single T cell receptor beta chain. The data belong to a study of blood T cell repertoires in COVID-19. The CDR3 consists of 14 residues. Germline V lookup: CDR1 SGHNT, CDR2 YYREEE (reference sequence). The V and J ends lost 1 base and 2 bases respectively, with 9 bases between them. The data were produced by immunoSEQ multiplex PCR, yet TCRdb's version contains in-frame clones alone and is incomplete. This table holds some 230,000 clones, almost 85% found once. The chain employs TRBV5-4 and TRBJ1-1, with D unclear. The clonotype originates from a man aged 35 to 55 who had recovered from COVID-19. The sequencing sample was made of PBMCs or T cells enriched from blood (not recorded which). CDR3 sequence (DNA): TGTGCCAGCAGCTTGACACAGACCAACACTGAAGCTTTCTTT. Translated, it gives CASSLTQTNTEAFF. Combining the CDR3 with reference TRBV5-4 and TRBJ1-1 gives the whole variable domain ETGVTQSPTHLIKTRGQQVTLRCSSQSGHNTVSWYQQALGQGPQFIFQYYREEENGRGNFPPRFSGLQFPNYSSELNVNALELDDSALYLCASSLTQTNTEAFFGQGTRLTVV.